The clone carrying this T cell receptor (beta chain) came up many times. The antigen remains undetermined. The authors ran a second PCR of 7 to 11 cycles using a sample-barcoded 5' primer and a J-beta primer mix. TCRdb reprocessed the 5' RACE reads via MiXCR and lists one record per CDR3 protein. The table lists about 570,000 distinct CDR3 sequences, about 26% of them singletons. The sample comes from a study of blood T cells in healthy people across ages. General study results and limits: Across samples, TCR beta diversity tracked strongly with naive T cell percentage.

Sample: blood. The receptor comes from a woman in her 70s in good health.

This chain's CDR3 is CASSQGSSSYNEQFF. In DNA form, the CDR3 reads TGTGCCAGCAGTCAGGGGTCAAGCTCCTACAATGAGCAGTTCTTC. The chain links TRBV7-7 to TRBJ2-1; the D gene is possibly TRBD1 (6 bases). The V end was cut by 6 bases, the J end by 0 bases, with 12 bases between. The CDR3 extends over 15 amino acids. The germline V gene encodes CDR1 SSHAT and CDR2 FNYEAQ (reference sequence).